These 22 T cell receptor beta chains came from one sample sequenced in a study of CD8 T cells in Susac syndrome. The authors reverse transcribed 0.5 to 1 ug RNA with random hexamers. Each CDR3 protein is one row after TCRdb ran MiXCR on the immunoSEQ multiplex PCR reads. The repertoire holds about 140,000 distinct CDR3 sequences, with 85% to 95% as singletons. The sample taken for sequencing was CD4+ T cells from PBMCs. These receptors all come from a human donor with multiple sclerosis.

The chain has TRBV5-1 and TRBJ2-7; perhaps TRBD2 as D (6 bases). Trimming took 7 bases from V and 1 from J, leaving 15 bases between them. Germline V CDR1 and CDR2: SGHRS, YFSETQ. This CDR3 has 14 amino acids. The CDR3 nucleotides read TGCGCCAGCCAGGTGCTGGGGGGATCCTACGAGCAGTACTTC. This gives the protein CASQVLGGSYEQYF.

This chain connects TRBV27 to TRBJ1-2; 7 nucleotides line up with TRBD1. This CDR3 region has 13 residues. Trimming cost V 3 bases and J 3 bases; bases outside gene matches: 1. Germline CDR1 MNHEY, CDR2 SMNVEV (reference sequence). The CDR3 bases are TGTGCCAGCAGTTTCGACAGGGACTATGGCTACACCTTC. Amino acids: CASSFDRDYGYTF.

This chain links TRBV6-5 with TRBJ2-3; TRBD2 aligns across 7 bases. Per germline, CDR1 MNHEY and CDR2 SVGAGI. The CDR3 sequence is 19 residues long. Trimming cost V 0 bases and J 3 bases; bases outside gene matches: 15. CDR3 sequence (DNA): TGTGCCAGCAGTTACTCCTGGCGGGGGAGCTCCCCGTCGACAGATACGCAGTATTTT. Its protein is CASSYSWRGSSPSTDTQYF.

The chain couples TRBV3-1 to TRBJ2-7; D ambiguous. From germline, CDR1 is LGHDT and CDR2 YNNKEL (reference sequence). The CDR3 is 14 amino acids. Trimming took off 4 bases at V and 0 bases at J, with 10 bases between the two ends. CDR3 sequence: CASSLTFSSYEQYF. CDR3 coding DNA: TGTGCCAGCAGCCTGACATTCTCCTCCTACGAGCAGTACTTC.

The J gene is TRBJ1-5, the V gene TRBV19, with 9 bases identical to TRBD1. V dropped 6 bases and J dropped 2; count of bases not matched to a gene: 5. CDR3 size: 15 residues. The germline CDR1 and CDR2 sequences are LNHDA and SQIVND (reference sequence). CDR3 DNA: TGTGCCAGTAGCACCGACAGGGGGGGCAATCAGCCCCAGCATTTT. Translation gives CASSTDRGGNQPQHF.

The chain is built from TRBV20-1 and TRBJ2-5, with 7 bases fitting TRBD2. The V gene end was trimmed by 0 bases and the J gene end by 4 bases; junction bases not matched to a gene: 8. The CDR3 runs to 15 residues. Germline-derived CDR1 and CDR2 are DFQATT and SNEGSKA (reference sequence). CDR3 sequence reads: CSARDQGLGSETQYF. In DNA form, the CDR3 reads TGCAGTGCTAGAGATCAAGGACTAGGGTCAGAGACCCAGTACTTC.

The CDR3 sequence: CASKSTPGRAHYGYTF. In DNA form, the CDR3 reads TGTGCCAGCAAGTCGACCCCCGGACGGGCCCACTATGGCTACACCTTC. The genes are TRBV6-1 and TRBJ1-2, with D unclear. This CDR3 is 16 amino acids long. V was trimmed by 7 bases and J by 3 bases, leaving 21 bases between them. The germline V gene has CDR1 MNHNS and CDR2 SASEGT.

J is TRBJ1-2 and V is TRBV20-1; D not certain. CDR3 size: 15 residues. V lost 3 bases to trimming and J lost 0 bases, with 14 bases between them. Per the germline V gene, CDR1 is DFQATT and CDR2 is SNEGSKA (reference sequence). Here the CDR3 reads CSASPRHSSNYGYTF. The DNA for the CDR3 is TGCAGTGCTAGCCCCCGACATTCCTCTAACTATGGCTACACCTTC.

CDR3 sequence: CASSHHSAGDEQFF. CDR3 DNA sequence: TGTGCCAGCAGCCACCACTCGGCGGGGGATGAGCAGTTCTTC. This chain joins TRBV7-3 and TRBJ2-1; 7 bases match TRBD2. V gave up 5 bases and J gave up 8 bases; unmatched junction bases: 9. Looked up from germline, CDR1 is SGHTA and CDR2 is FQGTGA. The CDR3 is made up of 14 amino acids.

A few counts support this clonotype. The V gene is TRBV6-6, the J gene TRBJ1-5; D unclear. CDR1 and CDR2 (germline): MNHNY, SVGAGI (reference sequence). CDR3 length: 13 residues. V lost 0 bases and J lost 5, with 5 bases in between. CDR3: CASSYSGDQPQHF. The CDR3 DNA sequence: TGTGCCAGCAGTTACTCCGGTGATCAGCCCCAGCATTTT.

The sample holds one count of this clonotype. The rearrangement links TRBV5-1 to TRBJ1-4, with D tentatively TRBD1 (5 bases). This CDR3 spans 12 amino acids. V shed 4 bases and J shed 7 bases, with 8 bases lying between them. Looked up from germline, CDR1 is SGHRS and CDR2 is YFSETQ. CDR3 DNA: TGCGCCAGCAGCCCCGGGGGTGAAAAACTGTTTTTT. Translating it yields CASSPGGEKLFF. Drawing the rest from reference TRBV5-1 and TRBJ1-4, the complete variable domain is KAGVTQTPRYLIKTRGQQVTLSCSPISGHRSVSWYQQTPGQGLQFLFEYFSETQRNKGNFPGRFSGRQFSNSRSEMNVSTLELGDSALYLCASSPGGEKLFFGSGTQLSVL.

The rearrangement links TRBV14 to TRBJ2-7; D gene uncertain. This CDR3 spans 14 amino acids. The germline gives CDR1 SGHDN, CDR2 FVKESK. Trimming pared 0 bases from V and 7 bases from J, leaving 13 bases between. The CDR3 coding sequence is TGTGCCAGCAGCCAAGATCGGAAACGGTGGGAGCAGTACTTC. This sequence encodes CASSQDRKRWEQYF.

V is TRBV2 and J is TRBJ2-1, with TRBD1 matching 10 bases. CDR1 SNHLY and CDR2 FYNNEI come from the germline V gene. CDR3 length equals 13 residues. Losses at the gene ends were 6 bases for V and 10 bases for J; bases not matched to a gene: 6. The CDR3 DNA reads as TGTGCCAGCAGATCGGGACAGGGGTGGGAGCAGTTCTTC. It codes for CASRSGQGWEQFF.

The chain recombines TRBV30 with TRBJ2-4; 7 positions match TRBD2. Germline V gene lookup returns CDR1 GTSNPN and CDR2 SVGIG (reference sequence). V dropped 0 bases and J dropped 9; count of bases not matched to a gene: 8. This CDR3 has 14 amino acids. The CDR3 coding sequence is TGTGCCTGGAGTGTGGTATCGGGGGGAGGCATTCAGTACTTC. Translated: CAWSVVSGGGIQYF. The full variable domain, with the rest looked up from reference TRBV30 and TRBJ2-4, is SQTIHQWPATLVQPVGSPLSLECTVEGTSNPNLYWYRQAAGRGLQLLFYSVGIGQISSEVPQNLSASRPQDRQFILSSKKLLLSDSGFYLCAWSVVSGGGIQYFGAGTRLSVL.

This sequence joins TRBV12-3 or TRBV12-4 and TRBJ2-7; 11 bases fit TRBD1. V lost 5 bases, J lost 8 bases, and 11 bases stayed unmatched. The CDR3 covers 15 residues. As DNA, the CDR3 is TGTGCCAGCAGTCCTCCGGGACAGGGGGATAGGCAGCAGTACTTC. Protein product: CASSPPGQGDRQQYF.

The chain recombines TRBV18 with TRBJ2-7; possible D gene TRBD1, 6 bases. Germline-derived CDR1 and CDR2 are KGHSH and LQKENI. The CDR3 length is 18 residues. V was trimmed by 5 bases and J by 6 bases, leaving 29 bases between them. The chain's CDR3 is CASSACRGQPGGPCEQYF. The CDR3 region has the DNA TGTGCCAGCTCAGCCTGCAGGGGCCAACCCGGAGGACCTTGCGAGCAGTACTTC.

The rearrangement links TRBV20-1 to TRBJ2-3, with D uncertain. Trimming cost V 3 bases and J 5 bases, with 12 bases left between them. The CDR3 loop spans 13 amino acids. The germline gives CDR1 DFQATT, CDR2 SNEGSKA (reference sequence). The CDR3 region has the DNA TGCAGTGCTAGCCAGAGTTTCAAAGATACGCAGTATTTT. Its protein is CSASQSFKDTQYF.

V gene TRBV5-4 combines with J gene TRBJ2-2; TRBD1 matches at 11 bases. After removal of 5 bases from V and 5 bases from J, the junction contained 11 bases not matched to a gene. The CDR3 runs to 17 residues. Per germline, CDR1 SGHNT and CDR2 YYREEE (reference sequence). Here the CDR3 DNA reads TGTGCCAGCAGTTCCGGGACAGGGGGTTTGTTGACCGGGGAGCTGTTTTTT. This sequence encodes CASSSGTGGLLTGELFF.

The chain has TRBV3-1 and TRBJ2-4; 9 positions agree with TRBD2. From germline, CDR1 is LGHDT and CDR2 YNNKEL (reference sequence). The CDR3 is 16 amino acids. V dropped 3 bases and J dropped 8; count of bases not matched to a gene: 11. CDR3 coding DNA: TGTGCCAGCAGCCATATTAGCGGGAGAAACGTTGACATTCAGTACTTC. It codes for CASSHISGRNVDIQYF. Variable domain in full (rest from reference TRBV3-1 and TRBJ2-4): DTAVSQTPKYLVTQMGNDKSIKCEQNLGHDTMYWYKQDSKKFLKIMFSYNNKELIINETVPNRFSPKSPDKAHLNLHINSLELGDSAVYFCASSHISGRNVDIQYFGAGTRLSVL.

The CDR3: CATSDARTDEQFF. CDR3 in DNA: TGTGCCACCAGTGACGCGAGGACCGATGAGCAGTTCTTC. The V gene is TRBV24-1, the J gene TRBJ2-1; D is uncertain. In germline, CDR1 is KGHDR, CDR2 SFDVKD. V was cut by 4 bases and J by 8 bases, with 11 bases left in between. There are 13 residues in the CDR3.

This clonotype was seen just once. The gene calls are TRBV7-2 and TRBJ2-5; the D is unclear. The V end was cut by 2 bases, the J end by 2 bases, with 24 bases between. CDR3 length: 19 amino acids. Germline CDR1 and CDR2: SGHTA and FQGNSA. For the CDR3, the DNA is TGTGCCAGCAGCTTACGCCCCCCCCGTAAAGGCCTGTTTCAAGAGACCCAGTACTTC. The encoded protein is CASSLRPPRKGLFQETQYF.

The chain carries TRBV20-1 and TRBJ2-7, with 10 bases matching TRBD1. With V trimmed by 5 bases and J by 2 bases, 6 bases remained unmatched. Germline CDR1 DFQATT, CDR2 SNEGSKA (reference sequence). The CDR3 is 14 amino acids. CDR3 amino acids: CSASVDRGTYEQYF. CDR3 in DNA: TGCAGTGCTTCCGTGGACAGGGGGACCTACGAGCAGTACTTC.